This T cell receptor beta chain was identified in a study of identical twins. TCRdb re-called the 5' RACE reads through MiXCR, storing one row per CDR3 protein. The sample has 1.5 million or so distinct CDR3 sequences; roughly 35% are singletons. The count of this clonotype is one. V shed 6 bases and J shed 0 bases, with 7 bases lying between them. In germline, CDR1 is ENHRY, CDR2 SYGVKD. This CDR3 is 13 amino acids long. The source material was cord blood. This TCR derives from a newborn girl in good health. The chain has TRBV10-3 and TRBJ2-3; D remains ambiguous. The CDR3 DNA is TGTGCCATCAGGACCATTAGCACAGATACGCAGTATTTT. Protein product: CAIRTISTDTQYF.